A selection of T cell receptor beta chains follows, all from one sample in a study of T cell changes during pregnancy in multiple sclerosis. Method: immunoSEQ multiplex PCR; TCRdb's copy keeps in-frame clones and lacks some. The data show 35,000 to 50,000 clones, with roughly 92% seen just once and more than 0.6% held by the top ten. The starting material was CD4+ T cells from peripheral blood mononuclear cells, obtained in the first trimester of pregnancy. All receptors derive from a female donor with multiple sclerosis, enrolled in a pregnancy study. Both conserved end residues are trimmed from each CDR3. Each record gives: D gene, V gene, clone size, J gene, CDR3 protein. D genes are given only for firm matches. For some rows the clone size is stated as once, few or many, or as a class when expanded; others skip it.

d_gene: NA; v_gene: TRBV6-6; abundance: NA; j_gene: TRBJ2-4; CDR3aa: ASSQGSSGPAHY
d_gene: NA; v_gene: TRBV4-3; abundance: NA; j_gene: TRBJ2-3; CDR3aa: ASSQEGGSTDTQY
d_gene: NA; v_gene: TRBV29-1; abundance: NA; j_gene: TRBJ2-4; CDR3aa: SVEKLIAKNIQY
d_gene: TRBD2; v_gene: TRBV5-1; abundance: NA; j_gene: TRBJ2-2; CDR3aa: ASSLEVLGEGLTGELF
d_gene: TRBD1; v_gene: TRBV7-2; abundance: NA; j_gene: TRBJ2-7; CDR3aa: ASSSRQGSYEQY
d_gene: NA; v_gene: TRBV2; abundance: NA; j_gene: TRBJ1-1; CDR3aa: ASTLDWNTEAF
d_gene: NA; v_gene: TRBV7-2; abundance: NA; j_gene: TRBJ2-1; CDR3aa: ASSLGRGSYNEQF
d_gene: NA; v_gene: TRBV2; abundance: NA; j_gene: TRBJ2-7; CDR3aa: ASQTGFSYEQY
d_gene: TRBD1; v_gene: TRBV7-9; abundance: NA; j_gene: TRBJ1-5; CDR3aa: ASSLAGRGNQPQH
d_gene: TRBD1; v_gene: TRBV28; abundance: once; j_gene: TRBJ1-1; CDR3aa: ASANGDRGTTEAF
d_gene: TRBD1; v_gene: TRBV5-1; abundance: NA; j_gene: TRBJ1-2; CDR3aa: ASSLGQGGYGYT
d_gene: TRBD1; v_gene: TRBV5-1; abundance: NA; j_gene: TRBJ2-1; CDR3aa: ASSLEGTGQNEQF
d_gene: TRBD1; v_gene: TRBV19; abundance: NA; j_gene: TRBJ1-2; CDR3aa: ASSLRTGYGYT
d_gene: NA; v_gene: TRBV28; abundance: NA; j_gene: TRBJ1-1; CDR3aa: ASSLWGRTEAF
d_gene: TRBD2; v_gene: TRBV6-1; abundance: NA; j_gene: TRBJ2-3; CDR3aa: ASSKEGLAGSTDTQY
d_gene: TRBD2; v_gene: TRBV25-1; abundance: NA; j_gene: TRBJ2-1; CDR3aa: ASSGLAGVDEQF
d_gene: NA; v_gene: TRBV5-1; abundance: NA; j_gene: TRBJ2-1; CDR3aa: ASSLGGASNEQF
d_gene: TRBD1; v_gene: TRBV28; abundance: NA; j_gene: TRBJ1-1; CDR3aa: ASSYDRGGMNTEAF
d_gene: TRBD1; v_gene: TRBV5-6; abundance: NA; j_gene: TRBJ2-7; CDR3aa: ASSLGRTGGYEQY
d_gene: NA; v_gene: TRBV16; abundance: NA; j_gene: TRBJ1-5; CDR3aa: ASSRVGGFGQPQH
d_gene: TRBD1; v_gene: TRBV19; abundance: once; j_gene: TRBJ1-5; CDR3aa: ASNTGGSNQPQH
d_gene: TRBD2; v_gene: TRBV7-2; abundance: NA; j_gene: TRBJ2-1; CDR3aa: ASSLAGTSVHQF
d_gene: TRBD1; v_gene: TRBV2; abundance: NA; j_gene: TRBJ1-2; CDR3aa: ASSGTQGTYGYT
d_gene: TRBD1; v_gene: TRBV19; abundance: NA; j_gene: TRBJ2-1; CDR3aa: ASSIVPPTGVKQF
d_gene: NA; v_gene: TRBV5-4; abundance: NA; j_gene: TRBJ1-2; CDR3aa: ASSPPRGGDYGYT
d_gene: TRBD1; v_gene: TRBV28; abundance: NA; j_gene: TRBJ1-2; CDR3aa: ASSRTGADYGYT
d_gene: NA; v_gene: TRBV5-1; abundance: NA; j_gene: TRBJ2-5; CDR3aa: ASSWSGGGEETQY
d_gene: TRBD1; v_gene: TRBV27; abundance: NA; j_gene: TRBJ2-5; CDR3aa: ASSTGVPRETQY
d_gene: NA; v_gene: TRBV11-2; abundance: NA; j_gene: TRBJ2-3; CDR3aa: ASSLLGGGGDTQY
d_gene: TRBD2; v_gene: TRBV19; abundance: NA; j_gene: TRBJ2-1; CDR3aa: ASSWLADNEQF
d_gene: TRBD2; v_gene: TRBV7-2; abundance: NA; j_gene: TRBJ2-1; CDR3aa: ASSLEGTSGRLNEQF
d_gene: NA; v_gene: TRBV2; abundance: NA; j_gene: TRBJ2-6; CDR3aa: ASRFRDSGANVLT
d_gene: NA; v_gene: TRBV15; abundance: NA; j_gene: TRBJ1-5; CDR3aa: ATSRVQGNQPQH
d_gene: TRBD1; v_gene: TRBV6-5; abundance: NA; j_gene: TRBJ2-3; CDR3aa: ASSSGGSHTDTQY
d_gene: TRBD1; v_gene: TRBV5-1; abundance: NA; j_gene: TRBJ1-2; CDR3aa: ASSLGTGDGYT
d_gene: NA; v_gene: TRBV18; abundance: NA; j_gene: TRBJ2-7; CDR3aa: ASSPPIVNEQY
d_gene: NA; v_gene: TRBV21-1; abundance: NA; j_gene: TRBJ1-1; CDR3aa: ASSKAPDRGPLNTEAF
d_gene: NA; v_gene: TRBV18; abundance: NA; j_gene: TRBJ2-5; CDR3aa: ASSRRDQETQY
d_gene: TRBD1; v_gene: TRBV28; abundance: once; j_gene: TRBJ2-3; CDR3aa: ASRTIYTGVITDTQY
d_gene: TRBD2; v_gene: TRBV27; abundance: NA; j_gene: TRBJ2-5; CDR3aa: ASRIAGQETQY